These T cell receptor beta chains were read from a single sample in a study of cytomegalovirus exposure and HLA in healthy donors. Clones were sequenced by immunoSEQ multiplex PCR, and TCRdb holds only the in-frame ones, with some missing. In the table there are 150,000 to 180,000 clones, about 88% of which are singletons. Input material: PBMCs. These receptors all come from a man aged 18 to 29 in good health and CMV-seropositive. The CDR3 runs from the conserved cysteine through the conserved F or W. The D gene is left open where the match is weak. Clone size is shown for a subset of rows, as once, few, many or a class of expanded clone.

TGTGCCAGCAGCTTGATAGGACTAGGGATTACAGATACGCAGTATTTT | CASSLIGLGITDTQYF | . | TRBJ2-3 | TRBD2 | TRBV5-8
TGCAGCGCAAGGACTAGCGGGAGGGCCGGGTCCCGTAACTCCTACGAGCAGTACTTC | CSARTSGRAGSRNSYEQYF | once | TRBJ2-7 | TRBD2 | TRBV29-1
TGTGCCAGCAGACGGGGACAGATCGACACTGAAGCTTTCTTT | CASRRGQIDTEAFF | once | TRBJ1-1 | TRBD1 | TRBV13
TGCGCCAGCAGCGGAACACCCGGGCCCCGAGCGGGAAACATTCAGTACTTC | CASSGTPGPRAGNIQYF | . | TRBJ2-4 | . | TRBV5-1
TGTGCCAGCAGCCAAGGGGCCGCGACGAAGACAGATACGCAGTATTTT | CASSQGAATKTDTQYF | . | TRBJ2-3 | . | TRBV4-2
TGCGCCAGCAGCCAAGATGGGGCTAGCGGGAGGGACAATGAGCAGTTCTTC | CASSQDGASGRDNEQFF | . | TRBJ2-1 | TRBD2 | TRBV4-3
TGTGCCACCAGCAGAGGCCTAGCGGGTAATGAGCAGTTCTTC | CATSRGLAGNEQFF | . | TRBJ2-1 | TRBD2 | TRBV15
TGTGCCAGCAGCTTAGTGGCTAGCGGGGGGCCCCAGTATTTT | CASSLVASGGPQYF | . | TRBJ2-3 | TRBD2 | TRBV7-2
TGTGCCGGGAGGGGAACCTACAATGAGCAGTTCTTC | CAGRGTYNEQFF | . | TRBJ2-1 | TRBD2 | TRBV18
TGCGCCAGCAGGGTTCAGGGGGCGGACTACGAGCAGTACTTC | CASRVQGADYEQYF | . | TRBJ2-7 | TRBD1 | TRBV10-2
TGTGCCAGCAGAGATAGCGGGGGCACCGGGGAGCTGTTTTTT | CASRDSGGTGELFF | . | TRBJ2-2 | TRBD2 | TRBV9
TGTGCCAGCAGTGACCCGGGGTCCTACGAGCAGTACTTC | CASSDPGSYEQYF | . | TRBJ2-7 | . | TRBV2
TGTGCCAGCAGCGTAGAGAGGCACGACAGGGTCTTTTCACCCCTCCACTTT | CASSVERHDRVFSPLHF | . | TRBJ1-6 | TRBD1 | TRBV9
TGCGCCAGCAGCCAAGATCGCGGCACCGGGGAGCTGTTTTTT | CASSQDRGTGELFF | . | TRBJ2-2 | . | TRBV4-3
TGTGCCACCAGCAGAGATTTCGCTGGATCCGGGGAAAAACTGTTTTTT | CATSRDFAGSGEKLFF | once | TRBJ1-4 | . | TRBV15
TGTGCCATCAAGGGGGCGTCGGAGACCCAGTACTTC | CAIKGASETQYF | . | TRBJ2-5 | TRBD1 | TRBV10-3
TGTGCCAGCAGCTTAAGGGGCACTGAAGCTTTCTTT | CASSLRGTEAFF | . | TRBJ1-1 | . | TRBV11-2
TGTGCCAGCAGCTTAGTGTCGACAGGGCAAGCTTTCTTT | CASSLVSTGQAFF | . | TRBJ1-1 | TRBD1 | TRBV7-2
TGTGCCAGCAGCTTAGGGGCGGGAAAGGGGGAAAAACTGTTTTTT | CASSLGAGKGEKLFF | . | TRBJ1-4 | . | TRBV7-6
TGTGCCACCAGTTTTAATCCGGGACAGGGGGCTAACTATGGCTACACCTTC | CATSFNPGQGANYGYTF | . | TRBJ1-2 | TRBD1 | TRBV15
TGTGCCAGCTCACCTTTACAGGGAAACACTGAAGCTTTCTTT | CASSPLQGNTEAFF | . | TRBJ1-1 | . | TRBV18
TGCGCCAGCAGCTTGGGAACAGGGGGATTCAATCAGCCCCAGCATTTT | CASSLGTGGFNQPQHF | . | TRBJ1-5 | TRBD1 | TRBV5-1
TGTGCCAGCAGCTTCAGGGGCCCTGGCTACACCTTC | CASSFRGPGYTF | few | TRBJ1-2 | . | TRBV5-6
TGTGCCAGCAGCGAGAGGGGACAGTCATGGCAGCCCCAGCATTTT | CASSERGQSWQPQHF | . | TRBJ1-5 | TRBD1 | TRBV9
TGTGCAAGTCGCTTCCCGGGGAGGAGCGGGAGATTCAATGAGCAGTTCTTC | CASRFPGRSGRFNEQFF | . | TRBJ2-1 | . | TRBV12-2
TGTGCCAGCAGTTACACTAGCGGGAGGGCCGGTTACGAGCAGTACTTC | CASSYTSGRAGYEQYF | . | TRBJ2-7 | TRBD2 | TRBV6-6
TGTGCCAGCAGCCAAGATCAGACAGGGGGAAGGTATGGCTACACCTTC | CASSQDQTGGRYGYTF | . | TRBJ1-2 | TRBD1 | TRBV14
TGTGCCAGCAGCCGACAACAGGGGACAAACATTCAGTACTTC | CASSRQQGTNIQYF | . | TRBJ2-4 | TRBD1 | TRBV6-5
TGTGCCAGCAGTTACTCGGGCGGGTCGGGTCAGCCCCAGCATTTT | CASSYSGGSGQPQHF | . | TRBJ1-5 | . | TRBV6-5
TGTGCCAGCAGCTTGGACAGGCCATCCTACGAGCAGTACTTC | CASSLDRPSYEQYF | . | TRBJ2-7 | TRBD1 | TRBV7-2
TGCGCCAGCAGATACTCCGGGACAGGGGGCTACAATGAGCAGTTCTTC | CASRYSGTGGYNEQFF | once | TRBJ2-1 | TRBD1 | TRBV5-1